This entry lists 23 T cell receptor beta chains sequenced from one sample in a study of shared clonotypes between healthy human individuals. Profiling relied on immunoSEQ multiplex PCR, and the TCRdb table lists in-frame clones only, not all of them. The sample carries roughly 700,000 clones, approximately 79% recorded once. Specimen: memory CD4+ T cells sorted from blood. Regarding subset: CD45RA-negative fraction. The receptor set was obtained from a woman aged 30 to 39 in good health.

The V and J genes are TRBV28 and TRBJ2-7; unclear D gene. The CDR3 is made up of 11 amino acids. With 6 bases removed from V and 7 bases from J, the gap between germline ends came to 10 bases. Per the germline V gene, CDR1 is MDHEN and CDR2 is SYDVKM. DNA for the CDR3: TGTGCCAGCAGGGCCTTCGGGGAGCAGTACTTC. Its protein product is CASRAFGEQYF. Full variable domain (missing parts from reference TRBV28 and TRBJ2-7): DVKVTQSSRYLVKRTGEKVFLECVQDMDHENMFWYRQDPGLGLRLIYFSYDVKMKEKGDIPEGYSVSREKKERFSLILESASTNQTSMYLCASRAFGEQYFGPGTRLTVT.

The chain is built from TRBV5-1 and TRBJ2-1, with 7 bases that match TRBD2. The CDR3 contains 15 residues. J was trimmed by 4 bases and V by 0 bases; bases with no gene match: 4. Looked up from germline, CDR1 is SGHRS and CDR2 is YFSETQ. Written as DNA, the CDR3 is TGCGCCAGCAGCTTGGAGGGAGGGCTTTACAATGAGCAGTTCTTC. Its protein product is CASSLEGGLYNEQFF.

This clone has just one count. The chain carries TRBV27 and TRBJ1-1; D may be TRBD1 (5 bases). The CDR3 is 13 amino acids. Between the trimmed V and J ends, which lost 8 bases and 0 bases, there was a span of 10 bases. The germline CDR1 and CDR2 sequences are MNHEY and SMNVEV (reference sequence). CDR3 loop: CASVGTLNTEAFF. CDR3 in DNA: TGTGCCAGCGTCGGGACCTTGAACACTGAAGCTTTCTTT.

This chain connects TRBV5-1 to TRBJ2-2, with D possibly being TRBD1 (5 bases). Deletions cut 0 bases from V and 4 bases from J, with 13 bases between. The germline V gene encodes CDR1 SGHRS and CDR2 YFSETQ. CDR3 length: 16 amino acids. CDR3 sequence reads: CASSLVPRVFTGELFF. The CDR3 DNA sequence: TGCGCCAGCAGCTTGGTCCCCAGGGTTTTCACCGGGGAGCTGTTTTTT.

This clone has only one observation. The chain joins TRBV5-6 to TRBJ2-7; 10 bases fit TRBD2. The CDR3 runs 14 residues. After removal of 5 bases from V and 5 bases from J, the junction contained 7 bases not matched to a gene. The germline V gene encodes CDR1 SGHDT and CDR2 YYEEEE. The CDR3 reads CASRQAGGPHEQYF. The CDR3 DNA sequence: TGTGCCAGCAGACAAGCGGGAGGGCCCCACGAGCAGTACTTC.

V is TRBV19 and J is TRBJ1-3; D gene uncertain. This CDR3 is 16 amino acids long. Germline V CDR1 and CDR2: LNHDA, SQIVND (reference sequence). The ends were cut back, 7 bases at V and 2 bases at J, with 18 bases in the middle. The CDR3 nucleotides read TGTGCCAGTACCACATGGAGGGTCTCGGCTGGAAACACCATATATTTT. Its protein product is CASTTWRVSAGNTIYF.

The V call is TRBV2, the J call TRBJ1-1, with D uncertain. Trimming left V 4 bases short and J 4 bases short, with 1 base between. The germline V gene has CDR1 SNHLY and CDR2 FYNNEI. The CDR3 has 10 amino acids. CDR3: CASSVTEAFF. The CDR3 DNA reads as TGTGCCAGCAGTGTCACTGAAGCTTTCTTT.

The CDR3 sequence is CASSQDQVDNEQFF. The CDR3, as DNA: TGTGCCAGCAGCCAAGATCAAGTAGACAATGAGCAGTTCTTC. This chain links TRBV14 with TRBJ2-1; D ambiguous. The CDR3 is 14 amino acids. The V and J ends lost 0 bases and 5 bases respectively, with 8 bases between them. Germline V gives CDR1 SGHDN, CDR2 FVKESK.

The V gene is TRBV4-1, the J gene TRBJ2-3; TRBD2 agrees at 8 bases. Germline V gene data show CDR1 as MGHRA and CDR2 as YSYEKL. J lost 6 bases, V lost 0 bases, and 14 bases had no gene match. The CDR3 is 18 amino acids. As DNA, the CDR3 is TGCGCCAGCAGCCAAGAAGCCCCTATGGCGGGAGGAGGGGATACGCAGTATTTT. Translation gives CASSQEAPMAGGGDTQYF.

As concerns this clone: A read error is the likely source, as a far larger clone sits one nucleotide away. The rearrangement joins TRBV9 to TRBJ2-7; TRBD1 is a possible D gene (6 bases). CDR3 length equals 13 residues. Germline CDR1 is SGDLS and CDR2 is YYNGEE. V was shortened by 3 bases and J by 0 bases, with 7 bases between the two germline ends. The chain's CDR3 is CASSGDNSYEQYF. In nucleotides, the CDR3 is TGTGCCAGCAGCGGGGACAACTCCTACGAGCAGTACTTC.

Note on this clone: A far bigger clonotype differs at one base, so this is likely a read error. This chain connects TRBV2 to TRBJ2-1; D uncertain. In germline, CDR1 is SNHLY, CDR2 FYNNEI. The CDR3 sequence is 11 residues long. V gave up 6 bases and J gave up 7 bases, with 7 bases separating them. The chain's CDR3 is CASRALNEQFF. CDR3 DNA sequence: TGTGCCAGCAGGGCCCTTAATGAGCAGTTCTTC.

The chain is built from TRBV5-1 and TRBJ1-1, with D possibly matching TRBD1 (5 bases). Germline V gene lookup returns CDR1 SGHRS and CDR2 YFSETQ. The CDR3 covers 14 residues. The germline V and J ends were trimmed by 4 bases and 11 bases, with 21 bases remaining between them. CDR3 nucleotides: TGCGCCAGCAGCCGCGTAAGTGGGTCACCAGGGGCTTTCTTT. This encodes CASSRVSGSPGAFF.

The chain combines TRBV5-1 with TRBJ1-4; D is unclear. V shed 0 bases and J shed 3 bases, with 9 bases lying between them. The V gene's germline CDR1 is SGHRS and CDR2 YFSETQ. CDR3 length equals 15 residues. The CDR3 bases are TGCGCCAGCAGCTTGGCCGGGGTGTCTAATGAAAAACTGTTTTTT. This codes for CASSLAGVSNEKLFF.

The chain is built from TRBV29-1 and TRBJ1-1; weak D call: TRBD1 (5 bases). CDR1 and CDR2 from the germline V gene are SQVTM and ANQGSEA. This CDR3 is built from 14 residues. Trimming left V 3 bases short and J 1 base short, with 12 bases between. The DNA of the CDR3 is TGCAGCGTTGAGCCCAAAACAGGGAACACTGAAGCTTTCTTT. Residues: CSVEPKTGNTEAFF. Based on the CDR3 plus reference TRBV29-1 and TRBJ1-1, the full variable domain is SAVISQKPSRDICQRGTSLTIQCQVDSQVTMMFWYRQQPGQSLTLIATANQGSEATYESGFVIDKFPISRPNLTFSTLTVSNMSPEDSSIYLCSVEPKTGNTEAFFGQGTRLTVV.

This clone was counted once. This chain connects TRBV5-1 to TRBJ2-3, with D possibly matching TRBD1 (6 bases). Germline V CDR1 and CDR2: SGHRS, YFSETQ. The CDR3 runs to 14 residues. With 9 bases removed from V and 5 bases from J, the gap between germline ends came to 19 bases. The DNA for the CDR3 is TGCGCCACCAGGTCGGGGCCAGGGGAAGATACGCAGTATTTT. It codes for CATRSGPGEDTQYF. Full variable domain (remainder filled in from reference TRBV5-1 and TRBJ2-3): KAGVTQTPRYLIKTRGQQVTLSCSPISGHRSVSWYQQTPGQGLQFLFEYFSETQRNKGNFPGRFSGRQFSNSRSEMNVSTLELGDSALYLCATRSGPGEDTQYFGPGTRLTVL.

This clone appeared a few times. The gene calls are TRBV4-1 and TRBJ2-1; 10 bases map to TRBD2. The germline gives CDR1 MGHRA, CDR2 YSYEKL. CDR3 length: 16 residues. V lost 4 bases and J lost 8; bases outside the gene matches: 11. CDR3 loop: CASSLRTSGPLDEQFF. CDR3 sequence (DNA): TGCGCCAGCAGCCTACGGACTAGCGGCCCCCTCGATGAGCAGTTCTTC.

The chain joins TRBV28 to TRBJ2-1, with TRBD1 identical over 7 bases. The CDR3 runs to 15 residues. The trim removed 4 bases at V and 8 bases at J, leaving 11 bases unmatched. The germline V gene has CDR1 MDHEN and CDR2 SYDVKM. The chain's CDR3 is CASSSQLRGWYEQFF. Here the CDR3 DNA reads TGTGCCAGCAGTTCGCAACTCAGGGGGTGGTATGAGCAGTTCTTC.

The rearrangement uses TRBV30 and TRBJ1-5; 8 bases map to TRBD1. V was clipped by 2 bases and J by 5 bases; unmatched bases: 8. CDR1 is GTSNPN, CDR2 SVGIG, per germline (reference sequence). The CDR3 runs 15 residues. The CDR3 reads CAWSPGQGRDQPQHF. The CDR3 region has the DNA TGTGCCTGGAGTCCCGGACAGGGCAGGGATCAGCCCCAGCATTTT.

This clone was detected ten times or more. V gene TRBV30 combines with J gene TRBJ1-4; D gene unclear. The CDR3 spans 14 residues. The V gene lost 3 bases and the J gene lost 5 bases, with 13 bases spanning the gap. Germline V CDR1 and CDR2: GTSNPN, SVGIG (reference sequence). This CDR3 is CAWSENLSNEKLFF. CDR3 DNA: TGTGCCTGGAGCGAGAACCTGTCCAATGAAAAACTGTTTTTT. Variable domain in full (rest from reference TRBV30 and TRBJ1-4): SQTIHQWPATLVQPVGSPLSLECTVEGTSNPNLYWYRQAAGRGLQLLFYSVGIGQISSEVPQNLSASRPQDRQFILSSKKLLLSDSGFYLCAWSENLSNEKLFFGSGTQLSVL.

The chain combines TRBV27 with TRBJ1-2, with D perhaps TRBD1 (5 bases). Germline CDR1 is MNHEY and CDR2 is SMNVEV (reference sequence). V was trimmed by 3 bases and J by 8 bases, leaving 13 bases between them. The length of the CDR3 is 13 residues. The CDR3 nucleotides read TGTGCCAGCAGTTTTGGGACGCGCGGGGGCTACACCTTC. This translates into CASSFGTRGGYTF.

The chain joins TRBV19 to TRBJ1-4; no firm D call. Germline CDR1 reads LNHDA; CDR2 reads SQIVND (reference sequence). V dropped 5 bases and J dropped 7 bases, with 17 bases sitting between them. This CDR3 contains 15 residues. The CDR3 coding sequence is TGTGCCAGTAGTGCGACGGGGTTGAGGAGTGAAAAACTGTTTTTT. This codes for CASSATGLRSEKLFF.

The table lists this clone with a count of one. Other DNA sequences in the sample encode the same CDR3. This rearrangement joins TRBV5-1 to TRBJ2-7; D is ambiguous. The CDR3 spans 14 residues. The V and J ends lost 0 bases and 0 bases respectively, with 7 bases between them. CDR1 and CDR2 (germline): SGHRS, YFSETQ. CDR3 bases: TGCGCCAGCAGCTTGGGTGGTAACTCCTACGAGCAGTACTTC. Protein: CASSLGGNSYEQYF.

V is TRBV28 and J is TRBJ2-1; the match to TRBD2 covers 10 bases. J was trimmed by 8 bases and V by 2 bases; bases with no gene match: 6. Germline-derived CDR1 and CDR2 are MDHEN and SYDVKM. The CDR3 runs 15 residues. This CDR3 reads CASSLASGGSYEQFF. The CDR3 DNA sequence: TGTGCCAGCAGTTTAGCTAGCGGGGGATCGTATGAGCAGTTCTTC. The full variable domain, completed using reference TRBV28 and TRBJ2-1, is DVKVTQSSRYLVKRTGEKVFLECVQDMDHENMFWYRQDPGLGLRLIYFSYDVKMKEKGDIPEGYSVSREKKERFSLILESASTNQTSMYLCASSLASGGSYEQFFGPGTRLTVL.